What follows are 11 T cell receptor beta chains derived from one specimen sequenced in a study of T cell repertoires in aging, cancer and after chemotherapy. TRB rearrangements spanning V, D and J were amplified using mixed TRB-A/B primers. TCRdb redid the calling of the multiplex PCR reads with MiXCR, one entry per CDR3 protein. The sample contains 750 to 900 distinct CDR3 sequences, about 28% of which appear only once. Amplification of TCR beta used genomic DNA extracted from peripheral blood. The sequencing sample was made of blood. The source of these receptors is a human donor with a blood cancer.

In the case of this clonotype: One junction end disagrees with the germline gene, perhaps due to a read error. V and J are TRBV28 and TRBJ2-7; 7 bases agree with TRBD2. The germline gives CDR1 MDHEN, CDR2 SYDVKM. The CDR3 is 9 residues long. CDR3 region: CASGEGRSF. In DNA form, the CDR3 reads TGTGCCAGCGGGGAGGGGAGGTCCTTC.

This clonotype is medium-sized within its sample. V usage is TRBV12-3 or TRBV12-4 and J usage is TRBJ1-4; D may be TRBD1 (6 bases). V dropped 5 bases and J dropped 7 bases, with 14 bases sitting between them. This CDR3 comprises 14 residues. The DNA for the CDR3 is TGTGCCAGCAGTATTAGGCGAGGGGGTGAAAAACTGTTTTTT. As protein: CASSIRRGGEKLFF.

By share, this clonotype counts as large (0.1 to 1%). V usage is TRBV19 and J usage is TRBJ2-1; 8 bases are shared with TRBD2. Looked up from germline, CDR1 is LNHDA and CDR2 is SQIVND (reference sequence). V shed 1 base and J 3 bases; nucleotides not matched to a gene: 2. The CDR3 has 15 residues. The CDR3, as DNA: TGTGCCAGTAGTATAGGGAGCGGGGGCTACAATGAGCAGTTCTTC. Translating it yields CASSIGSGGYNEQFF.

The DNA for the CDR3 is TGTGCCAGCAGCCCCCGCTTGAGGGGAGATACGCAGTATTTT. This codes for CASSPRLRGDTQYF. This chain connects TRBV11-2 to TRBJ2-3; the D gene could be TRBD1 or TRBD2 (5 bases each). CDR3 size: 14 residues. The germline CDR1 and CDR2 sequences are SGHAT and FQNNGV. The V gene lost 5 bases and the J gene lost 5 bases, with 14 bases spanning the gap.

This clonotype was picked up a small number of times. The chain is built from TRBV12-3 or TRBV12-4 and TRBJ2-6; D is uncertain. The CDR3 loop spans 16 amino acids. The V and J ends lost 2 bases and 0 bases respectively, with 8 bases between them. The CDR3 DNA is TGTGCCAGCAGTTTATTGGCCTCCTCTGGGGCCAACGTCCTGACTTTC. Protein sequence: CASSLLASSGANVLTF.

This clonotype has a single count. The genes are TRBV5-1 and TRBJ1-1; tentative D call: TRBD1 (6 bases). From germline, CDR1 is SGHRS and CDR2 YFSETQ. Between the trimmed V and J ends, which lost 5 bases and 2 bases, there was a span of 13 bases. The CDR3 loop spans 14 amino acids. CDR3 amino acids: CASRPGQRNTEAFF. DNA for the CDR3: TGCGCCAGCAGACCCGGACAGCGAAACACTGAAGCTTTCTTT.

This chain connects TRBV2 to TRBJ1-3, with D perhaps matching TRBD1 (5 bases). Germline values: CDR1 SNHLY, CDR2 FYNNEI. Deletions cut 6 bases from V and 4 bases from J, with 13 bases between. This CDR3 is built from 14 residues. The CDR3 sequence: CASSGGTLGNTIYF. In DNA, the CDR3 is TGTGCCAGCAGCGGCGGGACTCTGGGAAACACCATATATTTT.

The chain couples TRBV18 to TRBJ2-7; D possibly corresponds to TRBD2 (6 bases). Germline V gene sequence: CDR1 KGHSH, CDR2 LQKENI. There are 16 residues in the CDR3. V was cut by 5 bases and J by 2 bases, with 19 bases left in between. In DNA form, the CDR3 reads TGTGCCAGCTCATCGGGGACTCTATCAAACACCTACGAGCAGTACTTC. Encoded protein: CASSSGTLSNTYEQYF.

Concerning this clonotype: Germline and junction disagree at one end, which may indicate a read error. The rearrangement joins TRBV7-2 to TRBJ2-1; 7 nucleotides agree with TRBD2. There are 15 residues in the CDR3. CDR1 SGHTA and CDR2 FQGNSA come from the germline V gene. The CDR3 sequence is CDSRVREVGYNEQFF. For the CDR3, the DNA is TGTGACAGCCGGGTCCGGGAGGTGGGGTACAATGAGCAGTTCTTC.

This chain joins TRBV6-1 and TRBJ1-5; D ambiguous. Germline CDR1 is MNHNS and CDR2 is SASEGT. V was cut by 5 bases and J by 0 bases, with 5 bases left in between. The CDR3 length is 13 residues. The CDR3 is CASSKHSNQPQHF. CDR3 nucleotides: TGTGCCAGCAGTAAACATAGCAATCAGCCCCAGCATTTT.

On this clonotype: This clone may be a read error of a much larger clone one base away. The chain recombines TRBV18 with TRBJ2-1, with a possible D match to TRBD1 (6 bases). The V gene's germline CDR1 is KGHSH and CDR2 LQKENI. The CDR3 totals 14 residues. The CDR3 DNA follows: TGTCCCAGCTCACCGGTTACAGGGTACAATGAGCAGTTCTTC. It codes for CPSSPVTGYNEQFF.